A selection of T cell receptor beta chains follows, all from one sample in a study of PD-1 blockade in classical Hodgkin lymphoma. The table came from immunoSEQ multiplex PCR; TCRdb's copy has only in-frame clones and leaves some out. The sample lists about 30,000 clones; around 84% were seen once. The material was CD4+ T cells from blood, obtained before the fourth cycle of nivolumab. Receptor source: a human donor with classical Hodgkin lymphoma. Both conserved end residues are part of each CDR3.

TRBV9	TRBJ2-1	CASSVAPVNNEQFF
TRBV19	TRBJ1-5	CASSDQGTNQPQHF
TRBV27	TRBJ2-5	CASSLSIEVRRETQYF
TRBV5-1	TRBJ1-6	CASSLNRQDSSYNSPLHF
TRBV11-2	TRBJ2-3	CASSLDRRSGTQYF
TRBV4-3	TRBJ2-7	CASSQGLGGQYEQYF
TRBV18	TRBJ1-6	CASSPIWGAEDSPLHF
TRBV29-1	TRBJ1-1	CSVAQGADTEAFF
TRBV27	TRBJ2-7	CASSLSSGLRVNF
TRBV5-1	TRBJ2-3	CASSSISGDLIDTQYF
TRBV19	TRBJ1-2	CASSTGRTSYYGYTF
TRBV12-5	TRBJ2-7	CASGSSYSNRLGHEQYF
TRBV7-8	TRBJ1-5	CASSLETGGGDQPQHF
TRBV30	TRBJ1-2	CAWSRNRVNYGYTF
TRBV7-2	TRBJ2-5	CASARIQGFGTQYF
TRBV18	TRBJ2-6	CASSPSGANVLTF
TRBV11-2	TRBJ1-1	CASNRPNTEAFF
TRBV4-1	TRBJ2-1	CASSQGSRGAYNEQFF
TRBV5-5	TRBJ1-2	CASSLEADFNYGYTF
TRBV4-1	TRBJ1-1	CASSQGLGTTNTEAFF
TRBV6-1	TRBJ2-2	CASRELAGGSNTGELFF
TRBV6-5	TRBJ1-1	CASQLQAAGEAFF
TRBV9	TRBJ2-2	CASREQGGTTGELFF
TRBV7-2	TRBJ1-2	CASSLGGDRGYGYTF
TRBV7-2	TRBJ1-5	CASSLAPTAFNQPQHF
TRBV19	TRBJ1-3	CASSTGAGNTIYF
TRBV7-2	TRBJ2-3	CASSSWTSGGSDTQYF
TRBV10-3	TRBJ1-1	CATDQGQGRTEAFF
TRBV7-9	TRBJ2-7	CASSIRQSLSYEQYF
TRBV19	TRBJ2-2	CASRSKGNTGELFF
TRBV6-1	TRBJ2-1	CASTGTPSYNEQFF
TRBV7-8	TRBJ2-1	CASSRATPSGGNNEQFF
TRBV6-5	TRBJ1-1	CASRERNTEAFF
TRBV10-1	TRBJ2-7	CASSEGVRGTYEQYF
TRBV29-1	TRBJ2-3	CSVGLRLALDTQYF
TRBV7-3	TRBJ1-2	CASSPLDRGVYGYTF
TRBV2	TRBJ2-7	CASGRDATYEQYF
TRBV19	TRBJ1-6	CATTSRANYNSPLHF
TRBV6-4	TRBJ2-3	CASSDEGDSSTDTQYF
TRBV27	TRBJ1-2	CASSLSPSTLTNYGYTF